This note documents a single T cell receptor (beta chain) sequence. This sample is part of a study of shared clonotypes between healthy human individuals. The V gene lost 0 bases and the J gene lost 3 bases, with 7 bases spanning the gap. The CDR3 extends over 15 amino acids. Germline values: CDR1 SGHRS, CDR2 YFSETQ. The assay was immunoSEQ multiplex PCR, and TCRdb's table has in-frame clones only and misses some. The sample shows around 480,000 clones, over 60% of them seen only once. Material: PBMCs. The V gene is TRBV5-1, the J gene TRBJ2-6; D gene uncertain. The sequence was obtained from a woman aged 40 to 49 in good health. Some clones in this sample may be carry-over from other donors' samples. CDR3 loop: CASSLDKDGANVLTF. The CDR3 DNA is TGCGCCAGCAGCTTGGACAAGGATGGGGCCAACGTCCTGACTTTC. Drawing the rest from reference TRBV5-1 and TRBJ2-6, the complete variable domain is KAGVTQTPRYLIKTRGQQVTLSCSPISGHRSVSWYQQTPGQGLQFLFEYFSETQRNKGNFPGRFSGRQFSNSRSEMNVSTLELGDSALYLCASSLDKDGANVLTFGAGSRLTVL.